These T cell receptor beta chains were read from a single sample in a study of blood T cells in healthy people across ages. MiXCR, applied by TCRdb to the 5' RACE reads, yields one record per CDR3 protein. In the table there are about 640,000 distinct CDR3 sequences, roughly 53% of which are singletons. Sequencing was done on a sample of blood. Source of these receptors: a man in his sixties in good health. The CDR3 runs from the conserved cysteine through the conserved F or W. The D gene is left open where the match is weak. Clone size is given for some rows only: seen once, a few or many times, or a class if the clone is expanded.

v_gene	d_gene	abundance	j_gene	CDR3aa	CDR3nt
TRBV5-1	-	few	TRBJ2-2	CASSLDPRTGELFF	TGCGCCAGCAGCTTGGACCCGCGGACCGGGGAGCTGTTTTTT
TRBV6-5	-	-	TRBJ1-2	CASSYSAGARNGYTF	TGTGCCAGCAGTTACTCAGCCGGGGCTAGGAATGGCTACACCTTC
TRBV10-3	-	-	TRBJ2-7	CAISYRADEQYF	TGTGCCATCAGCTACAGGGCAGACGAGCAGTACTTC
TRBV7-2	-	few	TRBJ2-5	CASSLFGGQETQYF	TGTGCCAGCAGTCTATTCGGGGGCCAAGAGACCCAGTACTTC
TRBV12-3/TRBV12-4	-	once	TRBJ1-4	CASRYGAATNEKLFF	TGTGCCAGCAGGTACGGGGCTGCAACTAATGAAAAACTGTTTTTT
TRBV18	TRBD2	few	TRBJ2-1	CASSRASGGNEQFF	TGTGCCAGCTCACGGGCTAGCGGGGGCAATGAGCAGTTCTTC
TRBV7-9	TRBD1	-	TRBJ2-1	CASSGTGGPIDEQFF	TGTGCCAGCAGCGGGACAGGGGGCCCAATCGATGAGCAGTTCTTC
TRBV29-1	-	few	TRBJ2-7	CSVEVTGLSYEQYF	TGCAGCGTTGAAGTTACGGGGTTATCCTACGAGCAGTACTTC
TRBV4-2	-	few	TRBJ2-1	CASRGQGRANEQFF	TGTGCCAGCAGGGGGCAGGGGAGGGCCAATGAGCAGTTCTTC
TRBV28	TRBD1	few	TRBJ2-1	CASNRGVYNEQFF	TGTGCCAGCAACAGGGGAGTTTACAATGAGCAGTTCTTC
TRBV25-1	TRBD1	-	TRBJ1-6	CASSEYTGGKPPAPLHF	TGTGCCAGCAGTGAATACACAGGGGGCAAGCCCCCGGCACCCCTCCACTTT
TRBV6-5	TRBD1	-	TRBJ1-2	CASRTGNGYGYTF	TGTGCCAGCAGGACAGGGAATGGGTATGGCTACACCTTC
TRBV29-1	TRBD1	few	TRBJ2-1	CSVEATGGNEQFF	TGCAGCGTTGAAGCGACAGGGGGCAATGAGCAGTTCTTC
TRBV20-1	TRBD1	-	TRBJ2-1	CSASPTGVGNEQFF	TGCAGTGCTTCACCGACAGGGGTCGGCAATGAGCAGTTCTTC
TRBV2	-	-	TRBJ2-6	CASSEERARANVLTF	TGTGCCAGCAGTGAAGAACGGGCGAGGGCCAACGTCCTGACTTTC
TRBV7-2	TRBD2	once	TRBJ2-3	CASSETSGGIDTQYF	TGTGCCAGCAGCGAAACTAGCGGGGGGATAGATACGCAGTATTTT